The rows below give T cell receptor beta chains drawn from one sample of a study of T cell changes during pregnancy in multiple sclerosis. This table comes from immunoSEQ multiplex PCR, and its TCRdb copy is limited to in-frame clones, with some not included. The table records tens of thousands of clones, roughly 90% of them present only once. The sequencing used CD4+ T cells from peripheral blood mononuclear cells, collected in the third trimester of pregnancy. These receptors were taken from a female donor in good health, enrolled as a control in a pregnancy study. Each CDR3 is given with its conserved first and last residue. D genes are given only for firm matches. Size is stated for part of the rows, as once, few or many counts, or as a class when the clone is expanded.

clone_size	j_call	v_call	d_call	cdr3_aa	cdr3_nt
few	TRBJ1-3	TRBV10-3	-	CAISRGAGNTIYF	TGTGCCATATCCCGGGGAGCTGGAAACACCATATATTTT
once	TRBJ1-3	TRBV19	-	CASSRRGWFSSGNTIYF	TGTGCCAGTAGTCGTAGAGGATGGTTCAGCTCTGGAAACACCATATATTTT
-	TRBJ2-7	TRBV5-6	TRBD1	CASSRVGQGVYEQYF	TGTGCCAGCAGCAGGGTGGGACAGGGGGTCTACGAGCAGTACTTC
-	TRBJ1-4	TRBV11-3	TRBD1	CASSRTGANEKLFF	TGTGCCAGCAGCCGGACAGGGGCCAATGAAAAACTGTTTTTT
-	TRBJ2-5	TRBV5-6	-	CASSFRGSQYF	TGTGCCAGCAGCTTCCGTGGGAGCCAGTACTTC
once	TRBJ2-1	TRBV6-5	TRBD2	CASREQRGYNEQFF	TGTGCCAGCAGGGAGCAGCGGGGGTACAATGAGCAGTTCTTC
-	TRBJ1-1	TRBV9	-	CASSGTTNTEAFF	TGTGCCAGCAGCGGAACAACGAACACTGAAGCTTTCTTT
-	TRBJ2-3	TRBV11-3	-	CASSPRDSDTDTQYF	TGTGCCAGCAGCCCCCGGGACTCCGACACAGATACGCAGTATTTT
-	TRBJ1-2	TRBV2	TRBD1	CASSNRDRGCTF	TGTGCCAGCAGTAACCGGGACAGGGGGTGCACCTTC
-	TRBJ2-5	TRBV7-2	TRBD2	CASSSEGRGGRETQYF	TGTGCCAGCAGCTCCGAGGGGCGGGGGGGCAGGGAGACCCAGTACTTC
-	TRBJ1-5	TRBV19	-	CASSILGVNQPQHF	TGTGCCAGTAGTATATTGGGAGTCAATCAGCCCCAGCATTTT
-	TRBJ1-4	TRBV7-9	-	CASSSGTRGEKLFF	TGTGCCAGCAGTTCCGGGACCCGGGGGGAAAAACTGTTTTTT
-	TRBJ2-1	TRBV9	-	CASSAGGGALYNEQFF	TGTGCCAGCAGCGCTGGAGGGGGGGCCCTGTACAATGAGCAGTTCTTC
-	TRBJ1-2	TRBV5-1	-	CASSLEGAGYGYTF	TGCGCCAGCAGCTTGGAGGGTGCGGGGTATGGCTACACCTTC
-	TRBJ2-3	TRBV9	TRBD1	CASSTAAHRGTGSDTQYF	TGTGCCAGCAGCACCGCCGCCCACCGAGGGACAGGGTCCGATACGCAGTATTTT
-	TRBJ2-7	TRBV7-2	TRBD1	CASSLTQGEYEQYF	TGTGCCAGCAGCTTAACGCAGGGGGAGTACGAGCAGTACTTC
-	TRBJ2-7	TRBV7-2	-	CASSLGRSSYEQYF	TGTGCCAGCAGCTTAGGGAGAAGCTCCTACGAGCAGTACTTC
-	TRBJ2-5	TRBV30	TRBD1	CAWSLGTVQETQYF	TGTGCCTGGAGTCTCGGGACAGTCCAAGAGACCCAGTACTTC
-	TRBJ2-2	TRBV19	TRBD2	CASSMASGGTGELFF	TGTGCCAGTAGTATGGCTAGCGGGGGCACCGGGGAGCTGTTTTTT
-	TRBJ2-7	TRBV6-1	TRBD1	CASSASGTVYEQYF	TGTGCCAGCAGTGCCTCCGGGACAGTTTACGAGCAGTACTTC
-	TRBJ2-7	TRBV5-8	-	CASSFRNSREQYF	TGTGCCAGCAGCTTCCGAAACAGTCGCGAGCAGTACTTC
-	TRBJ1-5	TRBV7-9	-	CASSLAGGSQPQHF	TGTGCCAGCAGCTTAGCGGGGGGAAGTCAGCCCCAGCATTTT
once	TRBJ2-7	TRBV7-3	TRBD1	CASSCRSRYRGRRPKYPYEQYF	TGTGCCAGCAGCTGTCGTAGCCGATACAGGGGGCGAAGACCAAAATACCCCTACGAGCAGTACTTC
-	TRBJ1-4	TRBV28	TRBD1	CASSVPGTGNEKLFF	TGTGCCAGCAGTGTACCCGGGACAGGAAATGAAAAACTGTTTTTT
-	TRBJ1-2	TRBV9	-	CASSVGRDYGYTF	TGTGCCAGCAGCGTAGGCAGGGACTATGGCTACACCTTC
-	TRBJ1-6	TRBV4-3	TRBD1	CASSQEGQGSSPLHF	TGCGCCAGCAGCCAAGAGGGACAGGGAAGTTCACCCCTCCACTTT
once	TRBJ2-1	TRBV19	TRBD1	CASSIPTGGAYNEQFF	TGTGCCAGTAGTATCCCCACAGGGGGCGCCTACAATGAGCAGTTCTTC
-	TRBJ2-1	TRBV6-5	TRBD1	CASSPDRARLEQFF	TGTGCCAGCAGCCCCGACAGGGCCAGACTAGAGCAGTTCTTC
-	TRBJ1-2	TRBV7-2	-	CASSLDSYGYTF	TGTGCCAGCAGCCTTGACAGCTATGGCTACACCTTC
-	TRBJ2-7	TRBV7-2	-	CASSLSGQNYEQYF	TGTGCCAGCAGCTTATCCGGACAGAACTACGAGCAGTACTTC
-	TRBJ1-3	TRBV19	TRBD1	CASGQGAGNTIYF	TGTGCCAGTGGACAGGGGGCTGGAAACACCATATATTTT
-	TRBJ1-6	TRBV7-3	-	CASSLGAGDNSPLHF	TGTGCCAGCAGCTTAGGGGCAGGGGATAATTCACCCCTCCACTTT
-	TRBJ1-1	TRBV27	-	CASSLSLDIPGAEAFF	TGTGCCAGCAGTTTATCTCTGGACATACCGGGCGCTGAAGCTTTCTTT